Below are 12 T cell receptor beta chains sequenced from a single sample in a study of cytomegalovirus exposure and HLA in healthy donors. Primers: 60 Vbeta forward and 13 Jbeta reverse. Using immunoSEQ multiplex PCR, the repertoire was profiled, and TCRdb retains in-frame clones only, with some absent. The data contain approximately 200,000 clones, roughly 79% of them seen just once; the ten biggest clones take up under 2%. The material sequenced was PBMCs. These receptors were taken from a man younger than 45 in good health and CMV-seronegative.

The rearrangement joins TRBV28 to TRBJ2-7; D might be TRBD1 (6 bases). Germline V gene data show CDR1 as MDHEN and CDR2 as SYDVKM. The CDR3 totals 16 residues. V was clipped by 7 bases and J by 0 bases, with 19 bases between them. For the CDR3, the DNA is TGTGCCAGCACCCAGGGGATCGGGCTGAGCTCCTACGAGCAGTACTTC. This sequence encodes CASTQGIGLSSYEQYF.

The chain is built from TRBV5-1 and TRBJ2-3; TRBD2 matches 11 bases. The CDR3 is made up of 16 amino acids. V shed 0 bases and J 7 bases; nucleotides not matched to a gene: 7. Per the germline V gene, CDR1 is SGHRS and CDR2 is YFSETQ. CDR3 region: CASSLGSSGRAYTQYF. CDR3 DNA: TGCGCCAGCAGCTTGGGTAGTAGCGGGAGGGCCTATACGCAGTATTTT.

The CDR3 nucleotides read TGTGCCAGCAGCCTCGGGCTAGCGGGAGTAAATGAGCAGTTCTTC. Amino acids: CASSLGLAGVNEQFF. The gene calls are TRBV7-3 and TRBJ2-1; TRBD2 aligns across 10 bases. V lost 5 bases and J lost 7; bases outside the gene matches: 8. Per the germline V gene, CDR1 is SGHTA and CDR2 is FQGTGA. The CDR3 loop spans 15 amino acids.

The CDR3 nucleotides read TGCGCCAGCAGCCCCCGGGACAGCGACTACGAGCAGTACTTC. Translation: CASSPRDSDYEQYF. The chain employs TRBV5-1 and TRBJ2-7, with 7 bases identical to TRBD1. The trim removed 4 bases at V and 3 bases at J, leaving 7 bases unmatched. The CDR3 covers 14 residues. CDR1 and CDR2 from the germline V gene are SGHRS and YFSETQ.

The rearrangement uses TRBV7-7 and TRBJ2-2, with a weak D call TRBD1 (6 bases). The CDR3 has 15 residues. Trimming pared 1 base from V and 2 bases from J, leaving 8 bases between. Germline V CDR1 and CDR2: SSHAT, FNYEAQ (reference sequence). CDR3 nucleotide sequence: TGTGCCAGCAGCTTAGGACAGGATAACACCGGGGAGCTGTTTTTT. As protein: CASSLGQDNTGELFF.

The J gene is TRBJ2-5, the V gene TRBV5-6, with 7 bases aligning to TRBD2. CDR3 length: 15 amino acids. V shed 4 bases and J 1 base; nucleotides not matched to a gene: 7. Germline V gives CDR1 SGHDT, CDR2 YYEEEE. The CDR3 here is CASSPRGEGQETQYF. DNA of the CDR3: TGTGCCAGCAGCCCACGAGGGGAGGGCCAAGAGACCCAGTACTTC.

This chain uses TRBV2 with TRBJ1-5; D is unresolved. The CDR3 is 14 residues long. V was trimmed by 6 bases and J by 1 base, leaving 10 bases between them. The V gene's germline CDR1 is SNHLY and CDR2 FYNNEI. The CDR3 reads CASSDDGSNQPQHF. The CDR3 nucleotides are TGTGCCAGCAGCGACGACGGGAGCAATCAGCCCCAGCATTTT. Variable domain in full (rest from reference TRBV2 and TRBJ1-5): EPEVTQTPSHQVTQMGQEVILRCVPISNHLYFYWYRQILGQKVEFLVSFYNNEISEKSEIFDDQFSVERPDGSNFTLKIRSTKLEDSAMYFCASSDDGSNQPQHFGDGTRLSIL.

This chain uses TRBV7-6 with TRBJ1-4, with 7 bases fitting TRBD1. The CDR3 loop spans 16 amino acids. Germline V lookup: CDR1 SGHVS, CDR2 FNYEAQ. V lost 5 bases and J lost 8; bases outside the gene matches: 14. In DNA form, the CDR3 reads TGTGCCAGCAGCCGTCTCCGGACAGGTGGAGGAGAAAAACTGTTTTTT. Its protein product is CASSRLRTGGGEKLFF. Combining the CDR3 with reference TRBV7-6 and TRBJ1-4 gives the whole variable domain GAGVSQSPRYKVTKRGQDVALRCDPISGHVSLYWYRQALGQGPEFLTYFNYEAQQDKSGLPNDRFSAERPEGSISTLTIQRTEQRDSAMYRCASSRLRTGGGEKLFFGSGTQLSVL.

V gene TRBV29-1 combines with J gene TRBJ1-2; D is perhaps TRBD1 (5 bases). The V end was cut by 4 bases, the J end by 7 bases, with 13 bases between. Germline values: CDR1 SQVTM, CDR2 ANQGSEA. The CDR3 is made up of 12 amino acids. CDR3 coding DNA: TGCAGCGTTGTCCAGGGCGCAGGTGGCTACACCTTC. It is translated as CSVVQGAGGYTF.

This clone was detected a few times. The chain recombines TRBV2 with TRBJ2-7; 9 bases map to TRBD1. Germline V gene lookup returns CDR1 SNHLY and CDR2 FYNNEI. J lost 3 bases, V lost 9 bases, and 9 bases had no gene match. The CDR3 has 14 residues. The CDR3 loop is CASRTGTGFYEQYF. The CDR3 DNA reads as TGTGCCAGTAGAACCGGGACAGGGTTCTACGAGCAGTACTTC.

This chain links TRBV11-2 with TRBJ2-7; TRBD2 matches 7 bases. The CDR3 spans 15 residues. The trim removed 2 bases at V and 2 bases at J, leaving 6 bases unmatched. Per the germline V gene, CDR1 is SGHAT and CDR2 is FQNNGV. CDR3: CASSLSASGAYEQYF. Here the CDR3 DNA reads TGTGCCAGCAGCTTATCCGCTAGCGGCGCCTACGAGCAGTACTTC.

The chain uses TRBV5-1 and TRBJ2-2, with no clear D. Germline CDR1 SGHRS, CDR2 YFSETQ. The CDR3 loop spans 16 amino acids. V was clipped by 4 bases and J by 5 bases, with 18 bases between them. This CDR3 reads CASSLLSVMKTGELFF. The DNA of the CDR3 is TGCGCCAGCAGCCTCCTTTCGGTGATGAAAACCGGGGAGCTGTTTTTT.